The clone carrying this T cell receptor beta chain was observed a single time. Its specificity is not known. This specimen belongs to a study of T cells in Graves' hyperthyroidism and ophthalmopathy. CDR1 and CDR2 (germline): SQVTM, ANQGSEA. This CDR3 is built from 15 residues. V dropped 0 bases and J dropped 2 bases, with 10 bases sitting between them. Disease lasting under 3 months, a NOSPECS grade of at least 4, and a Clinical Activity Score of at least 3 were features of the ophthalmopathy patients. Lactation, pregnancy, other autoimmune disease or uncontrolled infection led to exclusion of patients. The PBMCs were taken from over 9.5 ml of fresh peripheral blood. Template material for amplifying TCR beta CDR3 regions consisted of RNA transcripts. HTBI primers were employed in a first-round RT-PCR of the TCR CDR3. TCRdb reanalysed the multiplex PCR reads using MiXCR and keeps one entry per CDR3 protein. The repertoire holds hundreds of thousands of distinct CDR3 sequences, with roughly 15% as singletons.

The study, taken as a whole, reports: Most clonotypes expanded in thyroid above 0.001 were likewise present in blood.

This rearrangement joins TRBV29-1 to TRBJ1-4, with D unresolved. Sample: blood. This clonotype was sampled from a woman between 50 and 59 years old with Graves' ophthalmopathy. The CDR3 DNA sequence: TGCAGCGTTGAAGATCCTAAGGAGACTAATGAAAAACTGTTTTTT. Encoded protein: CSVEDPKETNEKLFF.